A single sample is the source of the 10 T cell receptor beta chains below, sequenced in a study of blood T cell repertoires in COVID-19. Here immunoSEQ multiplex PCR was the method, and the copy in TCRdb shows in-frame clones only, minus some. The table includes roughly 240,000 clones, around 90% detected once. Specimen: PBMCs or T cells enriched from blood (not recorded which). The receptors originated from a man aged 50-60 years who had been exposed to COVID-19.

The chain has TRBV10-3 and TRBJ2-1, with 10 bases matching TRBD2. The CDR3 has 16 amino acids. V dropped 0 bases and J dropped 7; count of bases not matched to a gene: 6. Germline assignment: CDR1 ENHRY and CDR2 SYGVKD. The CDR3 sequence is CAISESKGLAKNEQFF. DNA of the CDR3: TGTGCCATCAGTGAGTCGAAGGGACTAGCGAAGAATGAGCAGTTCTTC.

The J gene is TRBJ2-1, the V gene TRBV7-9, with D maybe TRBD1 (7 bases). The CDR3 has 16 residues. V lost 10 bases and J 0 bases, leaving 19 bases between the germline ends. The germline V gene encodes CDR1 SEHNR and CDR2 FQNEAQ (reference sequence). The CDR3 coding sequence is TGTGCCATCCCAGGAGGGGGCGCCGGCTCCTACAATGAGCAGTTCTTC. This encodes CAIPGGGAGSYNEQFF.

The genes are TRBV5-4 and TRBJ1-1; 9 nucleotides line up with TRBD1. J was trimmed by 0 bases and V by 2 bases; bases with no gene match: 5. This CDR3 region has 16 residues. The germline V gene has CDR1 SGHNT and CDR2 YYREEE (reference sequence). The CDR3 sequence is CASSFGQGTLNTEAFF. The CDR3 nucleotides are TGTGCCAGCAGCTTCGGACAGGGGACTTTGAACACTGAAGCTTTCTTT.

The chain employs TRBV9 and TRBJ2-1; 9 nucleotides line up with TRBD2. Germline V CDR1 and CDR2: SGDLS, YYNGEE. J lost 3 bases, V lost 4 bases, and 5 bases had no gene match. The CDR3 has 15 residues. In nucleotides, the CDR3 is TGTGCCAGCAGCAGTAGCGGGAGATACTACAATGAGCAGTTCTTC. Translated, it gives CASSSSGRYYNEQFF.

The chain employs TRBV28 and TRBJ1-6; TRBD1 matches at 9 bases. CDR1 MDHEN and CDR2 SYDVKM come from the germline V gene. V gave up 2 bases and J gave up 4 bases; unmatched junction bases: 3. This CDR3 is built from 16 residues. CDR3 sequence (DNA): TGTGCCAGCAGTTTAGGGACAGGGTCGTATAATTCACCCCTCCACTTT. This codes for CASSLGTGSYNSPLHF.

The chain recombines TRBV6-5 with TRBJ1-5, with 7 bases matching TRBD1. This CDR3 contains 14 residues. With V trimmed by 4 bases and J by 7 bases, 7 bases remained unmatched. Germline loops: CDR1 MNHEY, CDR2 SVGAGI. The CDR3 nucleotides read TGTGCCAGCAGTTCCTCGACAGGGTTGCAGCCCCAGCATTTT. Its protein is CASSSSTGLQPQHF.

The rearrangement joins TRBV5-1 to TRBJ1-2; maybe TRBD1 (6 bases). V lost 4 bases, J lost 5 bases, and 18 bases lay in between. This CDR3 is 15 amino acids long. Germline-derived CDR1 and CDR2 are SGHRS and YFSETQ. CDR3 sequence (DNA): TGCGCCAGCAGCCCGGGGGGCAGGGCTTTTTATGGCTACACCTTC. Its protein product is CASSPGGRAFYGYTF.

J is TRBJ1-5 and V is TRBV6-2 or TRBV6-3; TRBD1 agrees at 9 bases. CDR3 size: 18 residues. Losses at the gene ends were 6 bases for V and 0 bases for J; bases not matched to a gene: 12. In germline, CDR1 is MNHEY, CDR2 SVGEGT. Here the CDR3 DNA reads TGTGCCAGCAGCTCGGGAGGGACAGGGATTATTAGCAATCAGCCCCAGCATTTT. Translating it yields CASSSGGTGIISNQPQHF.

This clone has a single count. V and J are TRBV7-3 and TRBJ2-2; 8 nucleotides line up with TRBD1. CDR3 length: 16 amino acids. Losses at the gene ends were 4 bases for V and 6 bases for J; bases not matched to a gene: 10. Germline CDR1 reads SGHTA; CDR2 reads FQGTGA. This chain's CDR3 is CASSSMGTGTSGELFF. The CDR3 region has the DNA TGTGCCAGCAGCTCCATGGGGACAGGAACGTCCGGGGAGCTGTTTTTT.

V usage is TRBV2 and J usage is TRBJ1-6; D may be TRBD1 (6 bases). The CDR3 length is 16 residues. The germline gives CDR1 SNHLY, CDR2 FYNNEI. Trimming left V 5 bases short and J 4 bases short, with 15 bases between. The CDR3 spells CASSSPLTGYNSPLHF. The DNA of the CDR3 is TGTGCCAGCAGTTCCCCCCTGACAGGATATAATTCACCCCTCCACTTT.